This T cell receptor (beta chain) was found in a study of T cell responses to AZD1222 COVID-19 vaccine. General study findings and limits: Spike-spanning, vaccine-associated CD4 TCRs were dominant at 160-218 and 743-854.

Method: immunoSEQ multiplex PCR; TCRdb's copy keeps in-frame clones and lacks some. This table holds 180,000 or so clones, about nine tenths found once. Germline CDR1 is MNHEY and CDR2 is SVGAGI. V trimming: 5 bases; J trimming: 3 bases; junction bases outside the gene matches: 7. The CDR3 loop spans 14 amino acids. To note about this clone: Its target is not known.

The gene calls are TRBV6-5 and TRBJ2-7, with 7 positions matching TRBD1. The sequencing used peripheral blood, collected 28 days after the second AZD1222 dose. This clonotype was sampled from an adult who received the AZD1222 COVID-19 vaccine. In DNA, the CDR3 is TGTGCCAGCAGTACAGGACAGGTCAACTACGAGCAGTACTTC. This sequence encodes CASSTGQVNYEQYF.